The 28 T cell receptor beta chains below all came from one sample that was sequenced in a study of blood T cells in healthy people across ages. For the second PCR, which ran for roughly 7 to 11 cycles, a sample-barcoded 5' primer and a J-beta primer mix were used. TCRdb ran MiXCR on the 5' RACE reads and lists one entry per CDR3 protein. In the table there are hundreds of thousands of distinct CDR3 sequences, nearly 60% of which are singletons. The material sequenced was blood. These TCRs come from a young man in good health.

The chain has TRBV12-3 or TRBV12-4 and TRBJ2-3; D might be TRBD1 or TRBD2, each matching 5 bases. Trimming pared 6 bases from V and 4 bases from J, leaving 14 bases between. This CDR3 is 14 amino acids long. Here the CDR3 reads CASSPHGAADTQYF. In DNA, the CDR3 is TGTGCCAGCAGCCCCCACGGGGCTGCAGATACGCAGTATTTT.

This chain links TRBV7-2 with TRBJ2-1, with D possibly being TRBD2 (5 bases). Germline V gene lookup returns CDR1 SGHTA and CDR2 FQGNSA. CDR3 length equals 17 residues. The V end lost 1 base, the J end lost 2 bases, and 15 bases lay between the germline ends. CDR3 region: CASSLVGTRGPYNEQFF. DNA of the CDR3: TGTGCCAGCAGCTTAGTAGGTACTCGGGGTCCCTACAATGAGCAGTTCTTC.

CDR3 residues: CASSYVGLGYNEQFF. The CDR3, as DNA: TGTGCCAGCAGTTACGTTGGACTAGGATACAATGAGCAGTTCTTC. The gene calls are TRBV6-5 and TRBJ2-1; TRBD2 aligns across 7 bases. Germline-derived CDR1 and CDR2 are MNHEY and SVGAGI. The ends lost 2 bases at V and 4 bases at J; junction bases unmatched: 5. The CDR3 covers 15 residues.

The chain joins TRBV5-8 to TRBJ2-1; a possible D gene is TRBD2 (6 bases). V dropped 4 bases and J dropped 3 bases, with 17 bases sitting between them. CDR3 length: 16 residues. Germline V gene lookup returns CDR1 SGHTS and CDR2 YDEGEE. The CDR3 reads CASSVKAGFLYNEQFF. In DNA, the CDR3 is TGTGCCAGCAGCGTAAAGGCGGGGTTCCTCTACAATGAGCAGTTCTTC.

The chain employs TRBV20-1 and TRBJ1-2, with 9 bases matching TRBD1. V lost 6 bases to trimming and J lost 4 bases; unmatched junction nucleotides: 12. The germline CDR1 and CDR2 sequences are DFQATT and SNEGSKA (reference sequence). CDR3 length: 15 residues. The CDR3 bases are TGCAGTGCATTCGCGGTGGGACAGGGCTTCTATGGCTACACCTTC. Translation gives CSAFAVGQGFYGYTF.

The V call is TRBV19, the J call TRBJ1-2, with 8 bases fitting TRBD1. Looked up from germline, CDR1 is LNHDA and CDR2 is SQIVND (reference sequence). The V segment lost 9 bases and the J segment 6 bases; nucleotides outside the gene matches: 3. There are 11 residues in the CDR3. CDR3 loop: CASGQGNGYTF. The CDR3 DNA is TGTGCCAGCGGACAGGGAAATGGCTACACCTTC.

The gene calls are TRBV20-1 and TRBJ2-3; possible D gene TRBD2, 5 bases. This CDR3 has 15 residues. The germline CDR1 and CDR2 sequences are DFQATT and SNEGSKA (reference sequence). V lost 3 bases and J 2 bases, leaving 15 bases between the germline ends. This CDR3 is CSASDRLQLTDTQYF. The CDR3 DNA is TGCAGTGCTAGTGACCGACTACAACTCACAGATACGCAGTATTTT.

The table lists this clonotype with a few counts. This chain uses TRBV29-1 with TRBJ1-1; no firm D call. The CDR3 sequence is 14 residues long. V lost 4 bases and J lost 3, with 15 bases in between. Germline CDR1 reads SQVTM; CDR2 reads ANQGSEA. The CDR3 region is CSVGRDDLDTEAFF. The CDR3 DNA follows: TGCAGCGTTGGGAGAGACGATTTGGACACTGAAGCTTTCTTT. Complete variable domain (other parts from reference TRBV29-1 and TRBJ1-1): SAVISQKPSRDICQRGTSLTIQCQVDSQVTMMFWYRQQPGQSLTLIATANQGSEATYESGFVIDKFPISRPNLTFSTLTVSNMSPEDSSIYLCSVGRDDLDTEAFFGQGTRLTVV.

This clonotype was counted many times. The rearrangement joins TRBV24-1 to TRBJ2-1; 8 bases map to TRBD1. The CDR3 extends over 15 amino acids. Germline loops: CDR1 KGHDR, CDR2 SFDVKD. V dropped 1 base and J dropped 9; count of bases not matched to a gene: 7. CDR3 region: CATSDLGRGPAEQFF. The CDR3 DNA reads TGTGCCACCAGTGATTTAGGCAGGGGGCCGGCTGAGCAGTTCTTC.

The V gene is TRBV6-5, the J gene TRBJ2-1; D is undetermined. V was shortened by 7 bases and J by 10 bases, with 17 bases between the two germline ends. This CDR3 comprises 13 residues. Per the germline V gene, CDR1 is MNHEY and CDR2 is SVGAGI. The CDR3 here is CASKPGISYEQFF. Written as DNA, the CDR3 is TGTGCCAGCAAACCGGGTATAAGCTACGAGCAGTTCTTC.

The V gene is TRBV20-1, the J gene TRBJ1-2, with D hard to call. Trimming removed 6 bases at V and 4 bases at J, with 15 bases between. The CDR3 has 13 residues. The germline CDR1 and CDR2 sequences are DFQATT and SNEGSKA (reference sequence). CDR3 in amino acids: CSALPPAAYGYTF. CDR3 nucleotides: TGCAGTGCGCTCCCACCGGCCGCCTATGGCTACACCTTC.

This clonotype was found a few times. The V call is TRBV28, the J call TRBJ2-7, with D possibly TRBD1 on 6 matching bases. Trimming shortened V by 7 bases and J by 1 base, and 20 bases separated the two germline ends. The CDR3 is 16 amino acids. Germline values: CDR1 MDHEN, CDR2 SYDVKM. Here the CDR3 reads CASTLGTGTLSYEQYF. The CDR3 nucleotides are TGTGCCAGCACTCTCGGAACCGGGACACTTTCCTACGAGCAGTACTTC.

This chain uses TRBV27 with TRBJ2-1; 7 nucleotides align to TRBD2. With V trimmed by 7 bases and J by 9 bases, 18 bases remained unmatched. From germline, CDR1 is MNHEY and CDR2 SMNVEV (reference sequence). The CDR3 has 16 amino acids. CDR3 loop: CASTRRAGELSGEQFF. Written as DNA, the CDR3 is TGTGCCAGCACCCGGCGGGCGGGAGAACTCAGCGGTGAGCAGTTCTTC.

The chain recombines TRBV3-1 with TRBJ2-4; 14 bases are shared with TRBD2. The end of the DNA aligns better with TRBJ2-7, so the J call may be wrong. The CDR3 is made up of 20 amino acids. In germline, CDR1 is LGHDT, CDR2 YNNKEL (reference sequence). CDR3 bases: TGTGCCAGCAGCCCTGGACTAGCGGGGGGCCGGACTGGGAGAACCTACGAGCAGTACTTC. As protein: CASSPGLAGGRTGRTYEQYF.

The chain employs TRBV5-1 and TRBJ2-5, with D hard to call. This CDR3 is 16 amino acids long. V shed 0 bases and J shed 11 bases, with 23 bases lying between them. CDR1 and CDR2 from the germline V gene are SGHRS and YFSETQ. DNA for the CDR3: TGCGCCAGCAGCTTGGAGGGCGGCCACGGCTACAATGAGCAGTACTTC. This codes for CASSLEGGHGYNEQYF. Supplemented by reference TRBV5-1 and TRBJ2-5, the full variable domain reads KAGVTQTPRYLIKTRGQQVTLSCSPISGHRSVSWYQQTPGQGLQFLFEYFSETQRNKGNFPGRFSGRQFSNSRSEMNVSTLELGDSALYLCASSLEGGHGYNEQYFGPGTRLLVL.

This clonotype occurred a few times. The chain links TRBV7-9 to TRBJ1-4, with unresolved D. This CDR3 is built from 13 residues. Trimming left V 8 bases short and J 0 bases short, with 7 bases between. Germline assignment: CDR1 SEHNR and CDR2 FQNEAQ (reference sequence). CDR3 DNA: TGTGCCAGCCTTAGAACAACTAATGAAAAACTGTTTTTT. This encodes CASLRTTNEKLFF.

The chain combines TRBV5-1 with TRBJ2-1; D gene ambiguous. Germline loops: CDR1 SGHRS, CDR2 YFSETQ. V was cut by 4 bases and J by 7 bases, with 18 bases left in between. The CDR3 is 15 amino acids. CDR3 sequence (DNA): TGCGCCAGCAGCCCCGGACGAGACGCACCTAATGAGCAGTTCTTC. Protein sequence: CASSPGRDAPNEQFF.

The rearrangement uses TRBV6-2 or TRBV6-3 and TRBJ1-1; 9 positions match TRBD1. Trimming took 2 bases from V and 5 from J; bases not matched to a gene: 6. This CDR3 is built from 15 residues. Per the germline V gene, CDR1 is MNHEY and CDR2 is SVGEGT. The CDR3: CASSYRDRESTEAFF. In nucleotides, the CDR3 is TGTGCCAGCAGTTACCGGGACAGGGAATCGACTGAAGCTTTCTTT.

This clonotype was seen once. The chain employs TRBV6-1 and TRBJ2-5; no definite D call. In germline, CDR1 is MNHNS, CDR2 SASEGT. Between the trimmed V and J ends, which lost 1 base and 11 bases, there was a span of 17 bases. The CDR3 extends over 14 amino acids. DNA for the CDR3: TGTGCCAGCAGTGAAGAGGTGCAAAGCAATGAGCAGTACTTC. Translated, it gives CASSEEVQSNEQYF.

The gene calls are TRBV7-8 and TRBJ2-1, with 11 bases aligning to TRBD1. Germline assignment: CDR1 SGHVS and CDR2 FQNEAQ. The length of the CDR3 is 15 residues. V lost 4 bases and J lost 5; bases outside the gene matches: 4. This chain's CDR3 is CASSSRDRGNNEQFF. The CDR3 nucleotides read TGTGCCAGCAGCTCCCGGGACAGGGGGAACAATGAGCAGTTCTTC.

This clonotype has a handful of counts. The rearrangement links TRBV7-2 to TRBJ2-5; D perhaps matches TRBD2 (5 bases). The CDR3 consists of 15 residues. The germline V gene has CDR1 SGHTA and CDR2 FQGNSA. V was clipped by 0 bases and J by 2 bases, with 10 bases between them. The CDR3 coding sequence is TGTGCCAGCAGCTTAGCGGCGGGCACGCAAGAGACCCAGTACTTC. It translates to CASSLAAGTQETQYF. Full variable domain (outside the CDR3, taken from reference TRBV7-2 and TRBJ2-5): GAGVSQSPSNKVTEKGKDVELRCDPISGHTALYWYRQSLGQGLEFLIYFQGNSAPDKSGLPSDRFSAERTGGSVSTLTIQRTQQEDSAVYLCASSLAAGTQETQYFGPGTRLLVL.

The chain carries TRBV9 and TRBJ1-2, with D possibly matching TRBD1 (5 bases). Germline V gene data show CDR1 as SGDLS and CDR2 as YYNGEE. V was pared by 3 bases and J by 6 bases, with 15 bases between. The CDR3 extends over 14 amino acids. CDR3 in DNA: TGTGCCAGCAGCGAACAGGTGGCAGGCCATGGCTACACCTTC. Translating it yields CASSEQVAGHGYTF.

This clonotype was picked up a small number of times. V is TRBV4-3 and J is TRBJ2-7; no clear D. The CDR3 consists of 15 residues. From germline, CDR1 is LGHNA and CDR2 YSLEER. V was trimmed by 1 base and J by 0 bases, leaving 10 bases between them. CDR3 coding DNA: TGCGCCAGCAGCCAAGGAGTGGGAACCTCCTACGAGCAGTACTTC. Its protein product is CASSQGVGTSYEQYF.

This clonotype was counted ten times or more. The chain is built from TRBV7-3 and TRBJ2-7; D uncertain. This CDR3 comprises 13 residues. V lost 5 bases to trimming and J lost 6 bases, with 14 bases between them. Germline V gene data show CDR1 as SGHTA and CDR2 as FQGTGA. CDR3: CASSVHPQSEQYF. The CDR3 DNA reads as TGTGCCAGCAGCGTACATCCACAAAGCGAGCAGTACTTC.

The rearrangement uses TRBV20-1 and TRBJ2-5; D is possibly TRBD2 (6 bases). The J call may be wrong; the DNA end is better matched by TRBJ2-7. This CDR3 contains 14 residues. The germline CDR1 and CDR2 sequences are DFQATT and SNEGSKA (reference sequence). As DNA, the CDR3 is TGCAGTGCTGGGAGGACTCCCGACTCCTACGAGCAGTACTTC. It translates to CSAGRTPDSYEQYF.

The genes are TRBV5-1 and TRBJ2-1; TRBD2 matches 10 bases. CDR1 SGHRS and CDR2 YFSETQ come from the germline V gene. Unmatched junction bases numbered 13, after V lost 1 base and J lost 15 bases. The CDR3 totals 15 residues. The CDR3 DNA is TGCGCCAGCAGCTTGATGAAGGCTAGCGGGAGTCTGCCGTTCTTC. This gives the protein CASSLMKASGSLPFF.

J is TRBJ2-4 and V is TRBV12-3 or TRBV12-4, with D possibly TRBD1 on 6 matching bases. Judging by the DNA end, TRBJ2-7 fits better; the J call may be wrong. The CDR3 has 14 amino acids. CDR3 nucleotides: TGTGCCAGCAGTCCCCCCAGGGGTATCTACGAGCAGTACTTC. Protein: CASSPPRGIYEQYF.

This clonotype was counted only a few times. Written as DNA, the CDR3 is TGCGCCAGCAGCGTCTCAGTAGCGGGAACCAGGTTCTTC. Its translation: CASSVSVAGTRFF. V gene TRBV5-1 combines with J gene TRBJ2-1; 8 bases are a match to TRBD2. The CDR3 runs 13 residues. Trimming cost V 4 bases and J 15 bases; bases outside gene matches: 12. CDR1 is SGHRS and CDR2 is YFSETQ in the germline V gene.